These 20 T cell receptor beta chains share one sample of origin, sequenced in a study of control samples from healthy donors and cancer patients. The table came from immunoSEQ multiplex PCR; TCRdb's copy has only in-frame clones and leaves some out. In the table there are more than 150,000 clones, roughly 93% of which are singletons. The sequenced sample was blood. These receptors were obtained from a man aged 45-60 years in good health.

The rearrangement links TRBV27 to TRBJ1-6; D uncertain. This CDR3 comprises 18 residues. CDR1 is MNHEY and CDR2 is SMNVEV in the germline V gene (reference sequence). V shed 3 bases and J shed 2 bases, with 17 bases lying between them. CDR3 bases: TGTGCCAGCAGTTTCGGCGACGGCATGGGAACCTATAATTCACCCCTCCACTTT. Amino acid sequence: CASSFGDGMGTYNSPLHF.

V and J are TRBV6-1 and TRBJ1-5; a weak D match, TRBD1 (5 bases). Per germline, CDR1 MNHNS and CDR2 SASEGT. CDR3 length: 17 residues. Trimming pared 1 base from V and 0 bases from J, leaving 13 bases between. The CDR3: CASSEGGGSYSNQPQHF. CDR3 coding DNA: TGTGCCAGCAGTGAAGGGGGGGGTAGTTATAGCAATCAGCCCCAGCATTTT.

The chain links TRBV25-1 to TRBJ1-5; D may be TRBD1 (6 bases). Germline V gene sequence: CDR1 MGHDK, CDR2 SYGVNS. The CDR3 contains 17 residues. V lost 6 bases and J 0 bases, leaving 18 bases between the germline ends. The CDR3 nucleotides are TGTGCCAGCAGCCCTACTCGGGGGGGCTCTAGCAATCAGCCCCAGCATTTT. This gives the protein CASSPTRGGSSNQPQHF.

The V gene is TRBV14, the J gene TRBJ1-5, with D maybe TRBD1 (6 bases). CDR3 size: 13 residues. V lost 3 bases to trimming and J lost 6 bases, with 9 bases between them. CDR1 and CDR2 (germline): SGHDN, FVKESK. The CDR3 DNA is TGTGCCAGCAGCCAGGGGGCAAGTCAGCCCCAGCATTTT. This codes for CASSQGASQPQHF.

The chain has TRBV7-3 and TRBJ2-1; TRBD2 aligns across 8 bases. Germline V lookup: CDR1 SGHTA, CDR2 FQGTGA. The CDR3 runs to 13 residues. The junction had 3 bases not matched to a gene; V was cut back by 5 bases and J by 6 bases. The CDR3 sequence: CASSATSGNEQFF. In nucleotides, the CDR3 is TGTGCCAGCAGCGCTACTAGCGGCAATGAGCAGTTCTTC.

A single count supports this clone. The rearrangement joins TRBV6-6 to TRBJ2-7; the D gene is possibly TRBD2 (7 bases). Germline-derived CDR1 and CDR2 are MNHNY and SVGAGI (reference sequence). This CDR3 spans 12 amino acids. Trimming pared 8 bases from V and 4 bases from J, leaving 12 bases between. The CDR3 DNA sequence: TGTGCCAGCGCGGGGGCGGGATACGAGCAGTACTTC. Protein sequence: CASAGAGYEQYF.

V is TRBV4-1 and J is TRBJ2-3; 9 bases agree with TRBD2. The germline CDR1 and CDR2 sequences are MGHRA and YSYEKL. The CDR3 totals 15 residues. V shed 6 bases and J 3 bases; nucleotides not matched to a gene: 7. CDR3 sequence reads: CASSQTSGRTDTQYF. The CDR3, as DNA: TGCGCCAGCAGTCAGACGAGCGGGAGGACAGATACGCAGTATTTT.

The chain employs TRBV27 and TRBJ2-5; the D call may be TRBD1 or TRBD2 (5 bases each). The CDR3 sequence is 15 residues long. CDR1 MNHEY and CDR2 SMNVEV come from the germline V gene (reference sequence). Deletions cut 3 bases from V and 2 bases from J, with 13 bases between. CDR3 region: CASSFAGTHQETQYF. The CDR3 DNA sequence: TGTGCCAGCAGTTTTGCCGGGACGCATCAAGAGACCCAGTACTTC.

J is TRBJ2-1 and V is TRBV6-5; maybe TRBD2 (6 bases). The CDR3 extends over 15 amino acids. V was shortened by 5 bases and J by 4 bases, with 15 bases between the two germline ends. Germline CDR1 is MNHEY and CDR2 is SVGAGI. CDR3 residues: CASSRTSQAYNEQFF. In nucleotides, the CDR3 is TGTGCCAGCAGTCGAACTAGCCAAGCATACAATGAGCAGTTCTTC.

The V gene is TRBV18, the J gene TRBJ2-1, with no clear D. V was trimmed by 0 bases and J by 12 bases, leaving 12 bases between them. The CDR3 has 13 residues. Germline V gene sequence: CDR1 KGHSH, CDR2 LQKENI. The CDR3 region has the DNA TGTGCCAGCTCACCACCGCTGGGCCTTGGGCAGTTCTTC. Translation gives CASSPPLGLGQFF.

This rearrangement joins TRBV12-3 or TRBV12-4 to TRBJ1-6; D call uncertain. Trimming left V 8 bases short and J 3 bases short, with 8 bases between. The length of the CDR3 is 13 residues. In DNA form, the CDR3 reads TGTGCCAGCGGCAATTACTATAATTCACCCCTCCACTTT. Protein sequence: CASGNYYNSPLHF.

CDR3 DNA sequence: TGTGCCAGTAGTATAGAACACAACCCCGGCTCTGGAAACACCATATATTTT. Translation: CASSIEHNPGSGNTIYF. This chain connects TRBV19 to TRBJ1-3, with D unresolved. The CDR3 extends over 17 amino acids. V was clipped by 0 bases and J by 0 bases, with 12 bases between them. CDR1 and CDR2 from the germline V gene are LNHDA and SQIVND (reference sequence).

CDR3 sequence: CASSPDGLYEQFF. Here the CDR3 DNA reads TGTGCCAGCAGCCCCGATGGATTATATGAGCAGTTCTTC. The chain employs TRBV5-6 and TRBJ2-1; D remains unclear. Looked up from germline, CDR1 is SGHDT and CDR2 is YYEEEE. The ends were cut back, 4 bases at V and 8 bases at J, with 13 bases in the middle. The CDR3 loop spans 13 amino acids. Using reference TRBV5-6 and TRBJ2-1 for the parts outside the CDR3, the full variable domain is DAGVTQSPTHLIKTRGQQVTLRCSPKSGHDTVSWYQQALGQGPQFIFQYYEEEERQRGNFPDRFSGHQFPNYSSELNVNALLLGDSALYLCASSPDGLYEQFFGPGTRLTVL.

The gene calls are TRBV12-3 or TRBV12-4 and TRBJ2-1; 12 nucleotides align to TRBD2. V was pared by 5 bases and J by 15 bases, with 5 bases of the junction left unmatched. The CDR3 has 12 residues. The CDR3 sequence: CASSRLAGVWFF. The CDR3 region has the DNA TGTGCCAGCAGTCGACTAGCGGGAGTGTGGTTCTTC.

The chain carries TRBV19 and TRBJ1-3, with a weak D call TRBD1 (6 bases). Trimming stripped 5 bases from V and 1 base from J, with 21 bases between. The germline V gene has CDR1 LNHDA and CDR2 SQIVND (reference sequence). CDR3 length equals 18 residues. The CDR3 loop reads CASSSTRTGTTSGNTIYF. The CDR3 DNA follows: TGTGCCAGTAGTTCCACCCGAACCGGGACAACTTCTGGAAACACCATATATTTT.

The chain carries TRBV29-1 and TRBJ2-7; TRBD1 aligns across 9 bases. Trimming took 1 base from V and 4 from J; bases not matched to a gene: 5. The CDR3 contains 14 residues. Per the germline V gene, CDR1 is SQVTM and CDR2 is ANQGSEA. The CDR3 protein is CSVEGDRGGYEQYF. For the CDR3, the DNA is TGCAGCGTTGAAGGAGACAGGGGGGGTTACGAGCAGTACTTC.

The gene calls are TRBV7-9 and TRBJ2-2; 12 nucleotides align to TRBD2. With 5 bases clipped from V and 6 bases from J, the junction kept 4 bases outside the gene matches. The CDR3 consists of 15 residues. CDR1 SEHNR and CDR2 FQNEAQ come from the germline V gene (reference sequence). The CDR3 loop reads CASSASGRGAGELFF. CDR3 bases: TGTGCCAGCAGCGCTAGCGGGAGGGGCGCCGGGGAGCTGTTTTTT.

CDR3 loop: CASRRSGAGEQFF. The CDR3 nucleotides read TGTGCCAGTAGGAGGTCAGGGGCGGGTGAGCAGTTCTTC. The V and J genes are TRBV19 and TRBJ2-1; tentative D call: TRBD1 (6 bases). Germline CDR1 is LNHDA and CDR2 is SQIVND (reference sequence). V dropped 6 bases and J dropped 9 bases, with 15 bases sitting between them. This CDR3 spans 13 amino acids.

The chain uses TRBV19 and TRBJ1-6, with no clear D. V dropped 2 bases and J dropped 8 bases, with 13 bases sitting between them. Looked up from germline, CDR1 is LNHDA and CDR2 is SQIVND (reference sequence). The CDR3 is made up of 15 amino acids. The CDR3 sequence is CASSINYSGDSPLHF. CDR3 nucleotides: TGTGCCAGTAGTATAAACTACAGCGGAGATTCACCCCTCCACTTT.

The chain is built from TRBV10-2 and TRBJ2-7; either TRBD1 or TRBD2 may fit D (5 bases each). Germline assignment: CDR1 WSHSY and CDR2 SAAADI. The CDR3 sequence is 13 residues long. V was trimmed by 6 bases and J by 2 bases, leaving 11 bases between them. The CDR3 spells CASRGTAAYEQYF. The CDR3 DNA is TGCGCCAGCAGGGGGACCGCCGCCTACGAGCAGTACTTC.